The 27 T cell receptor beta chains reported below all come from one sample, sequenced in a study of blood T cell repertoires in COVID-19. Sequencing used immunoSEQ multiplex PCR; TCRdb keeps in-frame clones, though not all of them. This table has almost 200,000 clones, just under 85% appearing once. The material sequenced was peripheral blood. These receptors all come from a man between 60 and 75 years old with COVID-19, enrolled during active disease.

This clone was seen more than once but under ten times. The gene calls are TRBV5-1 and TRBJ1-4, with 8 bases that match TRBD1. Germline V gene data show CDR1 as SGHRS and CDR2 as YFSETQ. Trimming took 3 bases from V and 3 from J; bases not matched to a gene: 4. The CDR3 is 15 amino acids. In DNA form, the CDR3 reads TGCGCCAGCAGCTCAACAGGGGGTTCTAATGAAAAACTGTTTTTT. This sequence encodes CASSSTGGSNEKLFF.

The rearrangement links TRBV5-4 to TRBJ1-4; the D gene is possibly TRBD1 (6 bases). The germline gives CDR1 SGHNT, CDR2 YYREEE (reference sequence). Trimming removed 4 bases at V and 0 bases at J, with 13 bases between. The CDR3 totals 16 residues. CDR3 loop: CASSQGWTATNEKLFF. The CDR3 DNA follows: TGTGCCAGCAGCCAAGGATGGACAGCAACTAATGAAAAACTGTTTTTT.

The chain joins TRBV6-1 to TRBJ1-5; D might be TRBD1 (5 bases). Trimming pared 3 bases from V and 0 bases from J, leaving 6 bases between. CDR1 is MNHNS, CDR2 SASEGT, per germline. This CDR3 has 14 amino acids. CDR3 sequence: CASSEGGSNQPQHF. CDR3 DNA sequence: TGTGCCAGCAGTGAGGGGGGTAGCAATCAGCCCCAGCATTTT.

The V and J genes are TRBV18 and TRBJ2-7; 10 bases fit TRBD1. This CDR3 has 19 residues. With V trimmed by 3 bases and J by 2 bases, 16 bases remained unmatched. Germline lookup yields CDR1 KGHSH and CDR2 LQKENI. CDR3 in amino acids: CASSPDDGPGQGFPYEQYF. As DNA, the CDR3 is TGTGCCAGCTCACCGGATGATGGACCGGGACAGGGGTTCCCCTACGAGCAGTACTTC. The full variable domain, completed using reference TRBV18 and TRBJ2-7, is NAGVMQNPRHLVRRRGQEARLRCSPMKGHSHVYWYRQLPEEGLKFMVYLQKENIIDESGMPKERFSAEFPKEGPSILRIQQVVRGDSAAYFCASSPDDGPGQGFPYEQYFGPGTRLTVT.

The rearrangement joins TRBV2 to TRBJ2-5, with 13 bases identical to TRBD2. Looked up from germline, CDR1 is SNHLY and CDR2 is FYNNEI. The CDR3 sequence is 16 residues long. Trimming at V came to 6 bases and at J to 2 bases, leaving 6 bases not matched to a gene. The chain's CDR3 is CASRSGLAGLQETQYF. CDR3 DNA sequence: TGTGCCAGCAGGTCGGGACTAGCGGGGCTACAAGAGACCCAGTACTTC.

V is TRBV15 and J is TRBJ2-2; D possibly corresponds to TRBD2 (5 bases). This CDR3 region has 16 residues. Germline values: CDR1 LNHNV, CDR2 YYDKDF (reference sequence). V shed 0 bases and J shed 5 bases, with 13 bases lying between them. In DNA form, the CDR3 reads TGTGCCACCAGCAGAGATAGGCTAGCTATTACCGGGGAGCTGTTTTTT. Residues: CATSRDRLAITGELFF.

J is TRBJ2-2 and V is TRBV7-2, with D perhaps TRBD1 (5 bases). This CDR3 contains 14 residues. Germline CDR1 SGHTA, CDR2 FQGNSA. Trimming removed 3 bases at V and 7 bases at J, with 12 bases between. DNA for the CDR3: TGTGCCAGCAGCTTTAACAGGATGAGCGGGGAGCTGTTTTTT. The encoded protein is CASSFNRMSGELFF.

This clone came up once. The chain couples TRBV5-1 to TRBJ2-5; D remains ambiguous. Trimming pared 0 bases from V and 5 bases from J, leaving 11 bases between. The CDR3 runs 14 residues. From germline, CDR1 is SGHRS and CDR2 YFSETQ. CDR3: CASSLGATQETQYF. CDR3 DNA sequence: TGCGCCAGCAGCTTGGGGGCTACACAGGAGACCCAGTACTTC. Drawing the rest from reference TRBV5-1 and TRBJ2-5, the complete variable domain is KAGVTQTPRYLIKTRGQQVTLSCSPISGHRSVSWYQQTPGQGLQFLFEYFSETQRNKGNFPGRFSGRQFSNSRSEMNVSTLELGDSALYLCASSLGATQETQYFGPGTRLLVL.

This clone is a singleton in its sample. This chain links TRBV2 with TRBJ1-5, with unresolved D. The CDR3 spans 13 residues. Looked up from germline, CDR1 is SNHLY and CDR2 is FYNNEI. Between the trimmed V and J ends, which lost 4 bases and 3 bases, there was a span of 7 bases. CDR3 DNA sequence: TGTGCCAGCAGTGTCGAACACAATCAGCCCCAGCATTTT. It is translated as CASSVEHNQPQHF.

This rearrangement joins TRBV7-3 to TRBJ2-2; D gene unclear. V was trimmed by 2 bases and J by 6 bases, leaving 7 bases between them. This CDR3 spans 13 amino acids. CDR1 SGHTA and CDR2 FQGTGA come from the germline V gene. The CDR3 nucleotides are TGTGCCAGCAGCTTAGGAGCCGCCGGGGAGCTGTTTTTT. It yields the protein CASSLGAAGELFF.

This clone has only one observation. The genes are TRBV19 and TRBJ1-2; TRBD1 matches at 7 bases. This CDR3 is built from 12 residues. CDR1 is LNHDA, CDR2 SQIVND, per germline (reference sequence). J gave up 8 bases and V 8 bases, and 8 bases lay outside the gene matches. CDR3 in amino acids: CASGNRGGGYTF. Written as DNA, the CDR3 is TGTGCCAGTGGGAACAGGGGTGGCGGCTACACCTTC.

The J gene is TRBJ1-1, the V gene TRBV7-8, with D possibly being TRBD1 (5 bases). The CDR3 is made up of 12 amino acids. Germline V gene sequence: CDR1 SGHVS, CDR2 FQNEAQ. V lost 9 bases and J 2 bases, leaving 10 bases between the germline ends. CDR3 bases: TGTGCCAGTCGACAGCAAAACACTGAAGCTTTCTTT. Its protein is CASRQQNTEAFF.

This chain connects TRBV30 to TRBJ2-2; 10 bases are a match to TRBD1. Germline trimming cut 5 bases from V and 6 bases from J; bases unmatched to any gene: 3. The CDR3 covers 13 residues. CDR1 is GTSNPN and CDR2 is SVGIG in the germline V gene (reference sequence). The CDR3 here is CAWRQGAPGELFF. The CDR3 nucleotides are TGTGCCTGGCGACAGGGGGCTCCCGGGGAGCTGTTTTTT.

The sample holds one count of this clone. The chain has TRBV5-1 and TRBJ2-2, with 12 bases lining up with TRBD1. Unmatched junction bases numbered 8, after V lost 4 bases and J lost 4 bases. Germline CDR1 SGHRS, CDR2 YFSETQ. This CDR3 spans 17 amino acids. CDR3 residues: CASSPGQGAGITGELFF. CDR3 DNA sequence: TGCGCCAGCAGCCCGGGACAGGGGGCGGGAATCACCGGGGAGCTGTTTTTT.

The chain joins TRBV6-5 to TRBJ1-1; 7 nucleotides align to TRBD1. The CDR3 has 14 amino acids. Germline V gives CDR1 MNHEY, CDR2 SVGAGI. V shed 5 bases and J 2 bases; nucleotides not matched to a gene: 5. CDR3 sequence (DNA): TGTGCCAGCAGTCCAGGGACAGTTAACACTGAAGCTTTCTTT. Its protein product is CASSPGTVNTEAFF.

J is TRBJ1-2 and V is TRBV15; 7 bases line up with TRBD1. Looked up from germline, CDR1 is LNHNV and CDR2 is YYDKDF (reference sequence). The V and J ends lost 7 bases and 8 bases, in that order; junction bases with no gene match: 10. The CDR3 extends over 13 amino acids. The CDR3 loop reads CATTNRDSNGYTF. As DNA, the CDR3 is TGTGCCACCACGAACCGGGACAGTAACGGCTACACCTTC.

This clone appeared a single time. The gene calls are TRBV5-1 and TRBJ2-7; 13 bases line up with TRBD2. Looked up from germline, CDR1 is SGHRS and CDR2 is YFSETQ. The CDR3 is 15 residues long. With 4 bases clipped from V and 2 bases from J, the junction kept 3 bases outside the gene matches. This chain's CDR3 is CASSLGTSGAYEQYF. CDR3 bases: TGCGCCAGCAGCCTCGGGACTAGCGGGGCCTACGAGCAGTACTTC.

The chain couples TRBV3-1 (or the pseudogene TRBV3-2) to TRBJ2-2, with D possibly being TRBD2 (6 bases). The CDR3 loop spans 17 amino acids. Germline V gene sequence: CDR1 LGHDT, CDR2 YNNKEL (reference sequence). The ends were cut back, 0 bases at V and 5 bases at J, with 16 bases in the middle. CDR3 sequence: CASSQEGGNRRTGELFF. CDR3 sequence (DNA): TGTGCCAGCAGCCAAGAGGGGGGTAATCGCCGAACCGGGGAGCTGTTTTTT.

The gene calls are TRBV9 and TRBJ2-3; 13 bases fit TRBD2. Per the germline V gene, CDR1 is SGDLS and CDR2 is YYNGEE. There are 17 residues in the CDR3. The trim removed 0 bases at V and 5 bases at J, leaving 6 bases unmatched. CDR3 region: CASSVELAGGLRDTQYF. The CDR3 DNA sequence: TGTGCCAGCAGCGTAGAACTAGCGGGAGGGCTTAGAGATACGCAGTATTTT.

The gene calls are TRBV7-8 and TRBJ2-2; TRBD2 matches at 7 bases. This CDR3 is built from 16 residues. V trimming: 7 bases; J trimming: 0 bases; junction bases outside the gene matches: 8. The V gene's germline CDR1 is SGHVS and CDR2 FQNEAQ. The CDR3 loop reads CASKRDGRSNTGELFF. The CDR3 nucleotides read TGTGCCAGCAAGCGGGACGGACGATCGAACACCGGGGAGCTGTTTTTT.

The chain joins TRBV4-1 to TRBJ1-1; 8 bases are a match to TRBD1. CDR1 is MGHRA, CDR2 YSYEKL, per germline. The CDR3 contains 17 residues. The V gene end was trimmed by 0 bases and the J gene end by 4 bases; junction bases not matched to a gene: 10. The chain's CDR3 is CASSQDPRQGSGTEAFF. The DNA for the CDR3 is TGCGCCAGCAGCCAAGACCCCCGACAGGGGAGTGGCACTGAAGCTTTCTTT.

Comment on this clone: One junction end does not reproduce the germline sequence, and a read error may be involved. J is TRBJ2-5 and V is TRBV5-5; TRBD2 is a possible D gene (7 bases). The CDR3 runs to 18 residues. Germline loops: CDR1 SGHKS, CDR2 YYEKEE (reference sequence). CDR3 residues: CASCLGPAGAGVGETQYF. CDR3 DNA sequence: TGTGCCAGCTGCTTGGGCCCGGCGGGGGCGGGAGTGGGGGAGACCCAGTACTTC.

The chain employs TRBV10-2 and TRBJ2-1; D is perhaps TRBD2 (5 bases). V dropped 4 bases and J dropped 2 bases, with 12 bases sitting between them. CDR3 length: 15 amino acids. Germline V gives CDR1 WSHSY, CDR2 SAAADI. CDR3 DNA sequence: TGCGCCAGCAGTGTAAGGGAAGCGGCCTACAATGAGCAGTTCTTC. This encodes CASSVREAAYNEQFF.

CDR3 in DNA: TGTGCCAGCAGCGCAGATTGGGACAGGGCGGCTTTCTTT. The encoded protein is CASSADWDRAAFF. The chain is built from TRBV5-4 and TRBJ1-1; 9 bases line up with TRBD1. The length of the CDR3 is 13 residues. The germline V gene encodes CDR1 SGHNT and CDR2 YYREEE (reference sequence). Trimming took 4 bases from V and 11 from J; bases not matched to a gene: 9.

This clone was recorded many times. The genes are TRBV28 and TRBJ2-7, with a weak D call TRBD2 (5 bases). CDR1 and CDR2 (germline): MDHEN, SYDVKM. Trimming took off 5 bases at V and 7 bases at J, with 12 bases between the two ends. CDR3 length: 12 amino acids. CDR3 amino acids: CASSPLPGEQYF. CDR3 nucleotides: TGTGCCAGCAGTCCCCTCCCGGGGGAGCAGTACTTC.

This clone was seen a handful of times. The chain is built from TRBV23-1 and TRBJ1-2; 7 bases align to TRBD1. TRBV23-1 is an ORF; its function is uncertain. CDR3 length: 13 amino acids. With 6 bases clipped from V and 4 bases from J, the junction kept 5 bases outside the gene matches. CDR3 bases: TGCGCCAGCAGCCAGACAGGGTGCTATGGCTACACCTTC. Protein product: CASSQTGCYGYTF.

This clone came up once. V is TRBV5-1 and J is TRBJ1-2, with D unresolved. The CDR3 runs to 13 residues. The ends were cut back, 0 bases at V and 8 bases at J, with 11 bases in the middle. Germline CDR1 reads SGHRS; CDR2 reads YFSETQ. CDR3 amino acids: CASSLGGLGGYTF. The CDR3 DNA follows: TGCGCCAGCAGCTTGGGCGGGTTGGGAGGCTACACCTTC.